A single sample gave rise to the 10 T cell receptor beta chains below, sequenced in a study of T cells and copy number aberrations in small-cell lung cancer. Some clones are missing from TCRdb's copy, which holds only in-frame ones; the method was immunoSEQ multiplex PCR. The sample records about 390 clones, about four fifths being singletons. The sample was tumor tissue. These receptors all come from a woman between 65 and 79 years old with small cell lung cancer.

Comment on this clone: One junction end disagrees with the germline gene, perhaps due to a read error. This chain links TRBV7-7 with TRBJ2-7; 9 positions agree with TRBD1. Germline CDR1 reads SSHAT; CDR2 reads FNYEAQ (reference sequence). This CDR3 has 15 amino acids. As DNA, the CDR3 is TGTGCTAGCAGACCACCGGGACAGGGAATCTACGAGCAGTACTTC. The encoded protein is CASRPPGQGIYEQYF.

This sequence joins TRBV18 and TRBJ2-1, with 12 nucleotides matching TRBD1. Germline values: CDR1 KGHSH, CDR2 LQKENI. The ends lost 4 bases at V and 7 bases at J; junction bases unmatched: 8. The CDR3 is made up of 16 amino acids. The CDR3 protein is CASSLGRDRGRNEQFF. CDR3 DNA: TGTGCCAGCTCACTTGGCCGGGACAGGGGGCGAAATGAGCAGTTCTTC.

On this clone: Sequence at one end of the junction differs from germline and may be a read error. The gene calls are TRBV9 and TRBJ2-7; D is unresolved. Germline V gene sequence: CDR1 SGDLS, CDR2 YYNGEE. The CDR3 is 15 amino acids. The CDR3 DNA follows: TGTGCCAGCAGCGTATATGATGAAGCTTACTACAAGCAATACTTC. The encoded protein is CASSVYDEAYYKQYF.

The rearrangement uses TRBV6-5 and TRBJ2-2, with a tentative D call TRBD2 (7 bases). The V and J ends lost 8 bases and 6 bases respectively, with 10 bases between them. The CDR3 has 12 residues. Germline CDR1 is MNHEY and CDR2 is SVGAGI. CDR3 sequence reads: CASVGGPGELFF. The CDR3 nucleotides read TGTGCCAGCGTCGGGGGGCCCGGGGAGCTGTTTTTT.

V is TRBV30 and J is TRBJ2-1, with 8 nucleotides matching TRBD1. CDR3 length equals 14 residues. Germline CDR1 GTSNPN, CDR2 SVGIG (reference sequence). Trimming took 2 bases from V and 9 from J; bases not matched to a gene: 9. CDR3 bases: TGTGCCTGGAGTTATGGACAGGGATTGGGTGAGCAGTTCTTC. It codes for CAWSYGQGLGEQFF.

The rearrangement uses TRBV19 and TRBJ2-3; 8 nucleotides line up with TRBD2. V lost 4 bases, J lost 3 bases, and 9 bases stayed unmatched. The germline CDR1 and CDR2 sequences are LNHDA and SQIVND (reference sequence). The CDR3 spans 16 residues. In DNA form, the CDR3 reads TGTGCCAGTAGTACCAGCGGGAGAGCCCTGACAGATACGCAGTATTTT. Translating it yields CASSTSGRALTDTQYF.

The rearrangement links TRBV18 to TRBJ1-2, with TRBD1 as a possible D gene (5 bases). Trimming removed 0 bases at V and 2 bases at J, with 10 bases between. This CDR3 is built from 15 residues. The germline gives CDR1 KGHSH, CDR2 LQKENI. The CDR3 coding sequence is TGTGCCAGCTCACCACCGGCAGGGACGAACTATGGCTACACCTTC. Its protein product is CASSPPAGTNYGYTF.

The CDR3 region is CASSLWKDSGSKYNEQFF. The DNA of the CDR3 is TGTGCCAGCAGTTTATGGAAGGATAGCGGGAGTAAGTACAATGAGCAGTTCTTC. The J gene is TRBJ2-1, the V gene TRBV28; 9 positions match TRBD2. With V trimmed by 0 bases and J by 4 bases, 10 bases remained unmatched. The CDR3 has 18 residues. Germline CDR1 and CDR2: MDHEN and SYDVKM.

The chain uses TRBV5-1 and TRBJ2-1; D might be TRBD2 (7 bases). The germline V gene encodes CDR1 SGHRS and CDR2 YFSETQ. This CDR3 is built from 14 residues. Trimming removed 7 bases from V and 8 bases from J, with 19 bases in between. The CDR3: CASLGGAYTDEQFF. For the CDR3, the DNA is TGCGCCAGCCTAGGGGGGGCGTATACGGATGAGCAGTTCTTC.

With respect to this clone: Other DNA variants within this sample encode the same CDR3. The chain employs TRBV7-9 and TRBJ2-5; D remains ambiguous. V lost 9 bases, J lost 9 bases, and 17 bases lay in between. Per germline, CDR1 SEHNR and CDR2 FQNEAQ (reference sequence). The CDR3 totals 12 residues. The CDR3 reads CASSRVFLAQYF. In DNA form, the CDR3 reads TGTGCCAGTAGCCGCGTTTTTTTAGCCCAGTACTTC.